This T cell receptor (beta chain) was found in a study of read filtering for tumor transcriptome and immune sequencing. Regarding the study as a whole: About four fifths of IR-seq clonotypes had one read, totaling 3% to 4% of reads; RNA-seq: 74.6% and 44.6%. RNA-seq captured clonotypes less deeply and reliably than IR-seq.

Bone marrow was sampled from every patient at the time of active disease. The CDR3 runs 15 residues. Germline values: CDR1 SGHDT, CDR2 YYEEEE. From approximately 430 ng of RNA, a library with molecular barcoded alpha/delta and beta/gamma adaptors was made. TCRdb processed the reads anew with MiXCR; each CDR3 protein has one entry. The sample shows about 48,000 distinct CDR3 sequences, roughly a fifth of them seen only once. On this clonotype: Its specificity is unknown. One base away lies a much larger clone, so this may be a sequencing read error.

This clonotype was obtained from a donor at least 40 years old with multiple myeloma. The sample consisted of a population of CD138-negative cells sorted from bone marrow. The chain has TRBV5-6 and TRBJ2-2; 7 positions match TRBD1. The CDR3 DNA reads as TGTGCCAGCAGCCCCGACAGGGTTACCACCAGGGAGCTGTTTTTT. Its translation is CASSPDRVTTRELFF.